Reported below is one T cell receptor (beta chain). Its target antigen remains unknown. No per-base quality is available; no much larger clone lies one base away. This specimen's treatment or condition label, per the study, means: roughly ten-day PBMC culture with coronavirus spike peptide pools or control peptides (ViraFEST assay). The study used the ViraFEST assay, which expanded antigen-specific T cells with peptide pools and then identified expanded clonotypes by TCR sequencing. The absence of prior SARS-CoV-2 infection in healthy vaccine recipients was confirmed by negative nucleocapsid antibody tests before and after vaccination. Each well held about 1.8 million PBMCs cultured with 10 ug/ml peptide pools in IMDM containing around 5% human AB serum and around 9 IU/ml IL-2. On days 3 and 7, half of the culture medium was replaced with fresh IL-2-containing medium. After roughly 11 days of culture, CD4+ T cells were isolated by negative selection with the EasySep CD4+ T cell isolation kit. Ficoll-Paque Plus gradient centrifugation was used to isolate PBMCs from whole blood, and the isolated PBMCs were then either used fresh or cryopreserved at -140C. Each culture condition was generally run in triplicate wells.

These data come from a study of vaccination and CD4 T cells after COVID-19 (dated by TCRdb to 2021 to 2024). Some background on the complete study: In the convalescent cohort there were six males and four females, among whom were two Hispanic individuals, seven Caucasians, two Asians and one multiracial person. Control cultures used a CEFX viral epitope pool as positive control, an HIV-1 Nef peptide pool as negative control, or no peptide. Post-COVID blood samples from convalescent patients were collected a median of approximately 93 days after diagnosis, with a range of roughly 30 to 161 days. Post-vaccine blood samples were obtained a median of around 74 days after the second vaccine dose, with a range of about 12 to 241 days. The spike-specific CD4+ TCR repertoire was compared before and after mRNA vaccination in over nine COVID-19 convalescent patients and a handful of infection-naive healthy vaccine recipients. For stimulating the cultures, overlapping spike peptide pools were used, derived from SARS-CoV-2 as well as from the common cold coronaviruses HCoV-NL63, HCoV-OC43 and HCoV-229E. Two doses of either the Pfizer-BioNTech BNT162b2 vaccine (n=8) or the Moderna mRNA-1273 vaccine (n=2) were administered to participants.

After removal of 0 bases from V and 9 bases from J, the junction retains 14 bases not matched to a gene. Measured from the cysteine to the phenylalanine, the CDR3 is 17 residues long. Here the CDR3 DNA is all that survives: 51 bases in frame from base 1. CDR1 and CDR2 (DFQATT, SNEGSKA) derive from the germline V gene (reference sequence). On the study overall, not on this receptor specifically: Of the vaccine-specific clones in convalescent patients, 304 of 307, or nearly all, reacted only to SARS-CoV-2 spike and did not cross-react with common cold coronaviruses. The median number of SARS-CoV-2-reactive clonotypes rose from fewer than 25 after infection to 30 to 45 after vaccination, but the change was not significant. The number of convalescent patients in the study was relatively small, and the study did not examine early timepoints following natural infection. In convalescent patients, a median approximately 90% of post-vaccine SARS-CoV-2-reactive clones were detected only after vaccination, suggesting vaccine-specific priming.

Receptors were amplified or captured by PCR. DNA from cultured CD4+ T cells underwent TCR sequencing with the Oncomine TCR Beta short-read assay at the Johns Hopkins FTIC core. Genomic DNA was extracted from the cultured CD4+ T cells with the QIAamp micro DNA kit. Oncomine TCR Beta libraries made from cultured CD4+ T cells were pooled using unique dual indexes and sequenced on an Illumina iSeq 100. The paper's data handling went like this. Non-productive sequences were filtered out, and CDR3s that did not start with C, did not end with F or W, or were shorter than 7 amino acids were discarded. Antigen-specific clonotypes were identified with the MANAFEST web application by comparing peptide-stimulated wells with reference and other culture wells. For a clone to be called positive, the clone needed an FDR below 0.05, an odds ratio above 5, and a productive frequency above 0.1% in at least two of three replicate wells. A clonotype was classed as cross-reactive if the clonotype showed significant expansion both in SARS-CoV-2 spike wells and in at least one common cold coronavirus spike condition. Levenshtein distances (stringdist) and unrooted phylogenetic trees (ape) in R version 3.6.1 were used to assess CDR3 homology. TCRdb took the public reads, trimmed them with fastp at Q25, ran MiXCR for clone calling and kept in-frame beta chains. A single entry per CDR3 protein holds the most common genes and DNA from its merged rows. Here the V and J calls rest on TCRdb's processing, not on the authors' analysis. The sample includes around 20,000 distinct CDR3 sequences, with 55% to 70% observed a single time. The ten largest clones take up approximately 12% of the sample.

The sequence derives from a human donor who received a COVID-19 vaccine. The source was CD4+ T cells from blood, cultured in vitro, collected after SARS-CoV-2 vaccination. The rearranged chain carries TRBV20-1 and TRBJ1-6; TRBD1 lines up with 7 middle nucleotides. Here the CDR3 is given as CSARDPRQGGIGSPLHF. The base sequence is TGCAGTGCTAGAGACCCTAGACAGGGCGGTATCGGTTCACCCCTCCACTTT.